This T cell receptor (beta chain) derives from a study of a mutant IDH1 vaccine in newly diagnosed glioma. Study in general: Former treatment meant radiotherapy, temozolomide, or both; the majority had gotten both. Week 35 held visit V12, while week 47 held visit V13.

Repertoires were generated with immunoSEQ multiplex PCR, while TCRdb's copy carries only in-frame clones and drops some. This table has tens of thousands of clones, roughly 90% appearing once. Comment on this clone: As yet, its antigen is unknown.

Noted time point: week 47, end of study. The investigators gave 300 ug of mutant IDH1 20-mer peptide in each vaccine dose, together with topical imiquimod. Each tumor in the donors was a new WHO grade 3 or 4 astrocytoma, IDH1-mutant and ATRX-lost. The germline CDR1 and CDR2 sequences are SGHVS and FNYEAQ. V was pared by 5 bases and J by 2 bases, with 12 bases between. The CDR3 contains 14 residues. This TCR derives from a woman aged 40-49 years with glioma. The sequences come from PBMCs, collected from a glioma patient whose treatment included an IDH1 peptide vaccine. The genes are TRBV7-6 and TRBJ1-2; the D is unclear. The CDR3 bases are TGTGCCAGCAGCCCCCCGGACGACAACTATGGCTACACCTTC. It translates to CASSPPDDNYGYTF.